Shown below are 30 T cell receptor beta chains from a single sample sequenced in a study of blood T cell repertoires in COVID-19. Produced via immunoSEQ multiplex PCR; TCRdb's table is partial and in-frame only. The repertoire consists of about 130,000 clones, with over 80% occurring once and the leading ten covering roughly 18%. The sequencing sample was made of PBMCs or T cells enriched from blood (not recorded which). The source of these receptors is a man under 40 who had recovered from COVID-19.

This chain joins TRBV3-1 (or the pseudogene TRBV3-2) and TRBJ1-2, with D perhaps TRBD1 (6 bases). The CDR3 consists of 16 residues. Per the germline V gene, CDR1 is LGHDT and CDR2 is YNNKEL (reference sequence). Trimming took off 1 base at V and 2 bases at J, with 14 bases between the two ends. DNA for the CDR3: TGTGCCAGCAGCCAAGTCCTGGCAGGGGAGAACTATGGCTACACCTTC. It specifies CASSQVLAGENYGYTF.

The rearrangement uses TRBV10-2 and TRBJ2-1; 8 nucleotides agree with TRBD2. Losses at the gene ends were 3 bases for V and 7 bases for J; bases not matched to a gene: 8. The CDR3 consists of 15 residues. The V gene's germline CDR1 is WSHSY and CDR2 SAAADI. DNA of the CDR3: TGCGCCAGCAGTGATCGAGCGGGAGAAGTGAATGAGCAGTTCTTC. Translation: CASSDRAGEVNEQFF.

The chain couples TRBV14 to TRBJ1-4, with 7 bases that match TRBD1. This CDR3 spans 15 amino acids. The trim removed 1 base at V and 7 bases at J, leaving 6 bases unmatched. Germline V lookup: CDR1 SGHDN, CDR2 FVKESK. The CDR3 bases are TGTGCCAGCAGCCAAGGTGGGACAGTGAGTGAAAAACTGTTTTTT. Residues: CASSQGGTVSEKLFF.

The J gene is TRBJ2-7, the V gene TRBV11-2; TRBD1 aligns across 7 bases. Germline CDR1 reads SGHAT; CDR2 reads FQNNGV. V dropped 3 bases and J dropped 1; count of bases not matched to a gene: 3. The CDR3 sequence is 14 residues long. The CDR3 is CASSFGTESYEQYV. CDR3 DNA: TGTGCCAGCAGCTTTGGGACAGAATCCTACGAGCAGTACGTC.

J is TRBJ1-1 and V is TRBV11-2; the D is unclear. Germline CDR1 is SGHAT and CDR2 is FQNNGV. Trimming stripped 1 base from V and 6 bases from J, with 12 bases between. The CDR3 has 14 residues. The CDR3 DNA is TGTGCCAGCAGCTTAGTCCCGGGTTCGGCTGAAGCTTTCTTT. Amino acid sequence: CASSLVPGSAEAFF.

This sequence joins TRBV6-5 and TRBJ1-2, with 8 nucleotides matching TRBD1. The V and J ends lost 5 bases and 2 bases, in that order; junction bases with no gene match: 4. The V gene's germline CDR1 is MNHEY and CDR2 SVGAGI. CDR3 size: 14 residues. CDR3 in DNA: TGTGCCAGCAGTATACGGACAGGGAACTATGGCTACACCTTC. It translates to CASSIRTGNYGYTF.

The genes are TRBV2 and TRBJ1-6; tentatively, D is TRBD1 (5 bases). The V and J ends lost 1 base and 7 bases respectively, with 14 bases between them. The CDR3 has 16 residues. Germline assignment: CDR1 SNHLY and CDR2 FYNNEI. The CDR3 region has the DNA TGTGCCAGCAGTGAAGTTCGGGCCTCAGGGAATTCACCCCTCCACTTT. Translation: CASSEVRASGNSPLHF.

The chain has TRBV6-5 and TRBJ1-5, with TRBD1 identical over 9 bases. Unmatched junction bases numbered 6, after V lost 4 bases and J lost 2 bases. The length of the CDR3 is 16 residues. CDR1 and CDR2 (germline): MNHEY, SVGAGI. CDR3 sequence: CASSSVDRGGNQPQHF. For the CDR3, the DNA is TGTGCCAGCAGTTCCGTGGACAGGGGTGGCAATCAGCCCCAGCATTTT.

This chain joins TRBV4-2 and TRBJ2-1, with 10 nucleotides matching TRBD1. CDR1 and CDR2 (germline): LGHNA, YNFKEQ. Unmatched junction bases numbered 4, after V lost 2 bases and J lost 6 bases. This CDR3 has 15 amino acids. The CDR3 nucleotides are TGTGCCAGCAGCCAACAACGGGACAGGGGCAATGAGCAGTTCTTC. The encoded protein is CASSQQRDRGNEQFF.

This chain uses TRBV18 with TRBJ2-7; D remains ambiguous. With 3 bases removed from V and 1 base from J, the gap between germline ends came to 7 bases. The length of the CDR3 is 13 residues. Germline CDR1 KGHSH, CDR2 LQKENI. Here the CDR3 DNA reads TGTGCCAGCTCACCCCAGGATTCCTACGAGCAGTACTTC. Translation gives CASSPQDSYEQYF. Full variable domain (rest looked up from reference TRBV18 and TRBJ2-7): NAGVMQNPRHLVRRRGQEARLRCSPMKGHSHVYWYRQLPEEGLKFMVYLQKENIIDESGMPKERFSAEFPKEGPSILRIQQVVRGDSAAYFCASSPQDSYEQYFGPGTRLTVT.

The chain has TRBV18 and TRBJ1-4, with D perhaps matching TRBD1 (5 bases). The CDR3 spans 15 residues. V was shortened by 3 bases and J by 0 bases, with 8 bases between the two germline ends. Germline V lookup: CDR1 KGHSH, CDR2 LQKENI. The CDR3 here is CASSPLTATNEKLFF. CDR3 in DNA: TGTGCCAGCTCACCTCTGACAGCAACTAATGAAAAACTGTTTTTT.

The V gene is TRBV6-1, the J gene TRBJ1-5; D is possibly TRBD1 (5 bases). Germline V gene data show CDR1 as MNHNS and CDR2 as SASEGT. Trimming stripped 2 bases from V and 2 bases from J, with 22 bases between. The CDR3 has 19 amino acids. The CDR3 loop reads CASSESLTRAGGGNQPQHF. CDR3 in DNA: TGTGCCAGCAGTGAAAGTCTGACGAGGGCTGGGGGGGGCAATCAGCCCCAGCATTTT.

The CDR3 spells CASSQEPGLAGEGTYEQYF. In DNA, the CDR3 is TGTGCCAGCAGCCAAGAACCCGGACTAGCGGGAGAGGGCACCTACGAGCAGTACTTC. The rearrangement links TRBV3-1 (or the pseudogene TRBV3-2) to TRBJ2-7, with TRBD2 identical over 13 bases. Germline-derived CDR1 and CDR2 are LGHDT and YNNKEL (reference sequence). V shed 0 bases, J shed 2 bases, and the junction held 10 bases outside the gene matches. CDR3 length: 19 amino acids.

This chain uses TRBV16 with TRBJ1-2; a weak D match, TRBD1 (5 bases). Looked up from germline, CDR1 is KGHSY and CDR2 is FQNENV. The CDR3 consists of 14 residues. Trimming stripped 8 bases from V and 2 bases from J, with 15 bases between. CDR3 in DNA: TGTGCCAGCTCTCCCGGACACTCAAACTATGGCTACACCTTC. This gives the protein CASSPGHSNYGYTF.

The CDR3 reads CASSDSARAGERPDTQYF. CDR3 bases: TGTGCCAGCAGTGACTCGGCTAGGGCGGGAGAAAGGCCAGATACGCAGTATTTT. The V gene is TRBV6-4, the J gene TRBJ2-3; TRBD2 agrees at 7 bases. Germline CDR1 MRHNA, CDR2 SNTAGT. The CDR3 runs to 18 residues. J lost 4 bases, V lost 0 bases, and 13 bases had no gene match.

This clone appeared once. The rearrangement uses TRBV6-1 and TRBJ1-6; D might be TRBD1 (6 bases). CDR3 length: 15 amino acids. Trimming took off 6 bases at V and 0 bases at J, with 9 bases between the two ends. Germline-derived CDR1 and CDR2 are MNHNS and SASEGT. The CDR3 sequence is CASRGGSSYNSPLHF. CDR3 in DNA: TGTGCCAGCAGAGGGGGAAGCTCCTATAATTCACCCCTCCACTTT.

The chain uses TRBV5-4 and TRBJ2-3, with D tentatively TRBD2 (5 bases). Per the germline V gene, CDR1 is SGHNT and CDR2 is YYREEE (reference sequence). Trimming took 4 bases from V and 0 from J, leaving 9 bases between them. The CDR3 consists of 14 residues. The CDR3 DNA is TGTGCCAGCAGCCTTGGCGGGAGCACAGATACGCAGTATTTT. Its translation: CASSLGGSTDTQYF.

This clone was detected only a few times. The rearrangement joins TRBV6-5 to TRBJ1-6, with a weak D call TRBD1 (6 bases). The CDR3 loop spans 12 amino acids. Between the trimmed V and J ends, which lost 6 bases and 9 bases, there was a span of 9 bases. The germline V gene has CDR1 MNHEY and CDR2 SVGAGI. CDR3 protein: CASRQGGSPLHF. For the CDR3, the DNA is TGTGCCAGCAGACAGGGCGGTTCACCCCTCCACTTT.

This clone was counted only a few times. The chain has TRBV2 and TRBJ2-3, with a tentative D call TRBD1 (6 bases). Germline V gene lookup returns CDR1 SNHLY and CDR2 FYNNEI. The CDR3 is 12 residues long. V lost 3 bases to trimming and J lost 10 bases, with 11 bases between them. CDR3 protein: CASSDHRDAQYF. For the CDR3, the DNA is TGTGCCAGCAGTGACCACAGGGATGCGCAGTATTTT.

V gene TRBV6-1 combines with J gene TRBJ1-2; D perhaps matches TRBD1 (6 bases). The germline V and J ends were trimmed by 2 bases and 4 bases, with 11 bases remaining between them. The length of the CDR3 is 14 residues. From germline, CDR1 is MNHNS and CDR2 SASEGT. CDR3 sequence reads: CASSESGASYGYTF. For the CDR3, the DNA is TGTGCCAGCAGTGAATCAGGGGCGAGCTATGGCTACACCTTC.

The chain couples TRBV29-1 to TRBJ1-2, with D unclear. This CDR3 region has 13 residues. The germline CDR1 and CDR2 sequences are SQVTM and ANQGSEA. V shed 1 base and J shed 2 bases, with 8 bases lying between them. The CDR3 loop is CSVEGPRNYGYTF. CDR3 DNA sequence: TGCAGCGTTGAAGGGCCCCGCAACTATGGCTACACCTTC. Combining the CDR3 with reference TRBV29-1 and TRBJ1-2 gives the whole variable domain SAVISQKPSRDICQRGTSLTIQCQVDSQVTMMFWYRQQPGQSLTLIATANQGSEATYESGFVIDKFPISRPNLTFSTLTVSNMSPEDSSIYLCSVEGPRNYGYTFGSGTRLTVV.

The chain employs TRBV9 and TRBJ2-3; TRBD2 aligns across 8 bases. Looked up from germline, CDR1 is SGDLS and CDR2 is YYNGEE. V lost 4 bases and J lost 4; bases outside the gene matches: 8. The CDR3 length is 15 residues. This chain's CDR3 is CASSSGGGVADTQYF. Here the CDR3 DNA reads TGTGCCAGCAGCTCCGGGGGGGGAGTGGCAGATACGCAGTATTTT.

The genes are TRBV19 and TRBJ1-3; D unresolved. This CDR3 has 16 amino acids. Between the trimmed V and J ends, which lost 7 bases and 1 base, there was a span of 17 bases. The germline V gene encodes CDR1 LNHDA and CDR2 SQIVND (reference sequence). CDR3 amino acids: CASTPYEIFSGNTIYF. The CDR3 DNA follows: TGTGCCAGTACCCCCTACGAAATTTTTTCTGGAAACACCATATATTTT.

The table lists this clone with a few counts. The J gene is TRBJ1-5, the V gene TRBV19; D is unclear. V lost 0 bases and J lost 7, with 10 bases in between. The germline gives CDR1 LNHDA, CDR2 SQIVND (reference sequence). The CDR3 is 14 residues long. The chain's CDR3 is CASSIEGTAQPQHF. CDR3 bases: TGTGCCAGTAGTATAGAGGGCACGGCACAGCCCCAGCATTTT.

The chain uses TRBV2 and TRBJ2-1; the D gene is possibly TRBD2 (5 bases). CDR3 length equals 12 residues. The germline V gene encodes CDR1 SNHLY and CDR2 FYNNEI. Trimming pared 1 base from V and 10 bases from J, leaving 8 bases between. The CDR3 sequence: CASSEGEWEQFF. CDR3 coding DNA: TGTGCCAGCAGTGAAGGGGAGTGGGAGCAGTTCTTC.

CDR3 nucleotide sequence: TGTGCCAGCAGCTTGGAGGGGGACAGGTTTTTCGCTGAAGCTTTCTTT. This sequence encodes CASSLEGDRFFAEAFF. The chain recombines TRBV5-6 with TRBJ1-1, with 8 nucleotides matching TRBD1. The CDR3 extends over 16 amino acids. V shed 0 bases and J 6 bases; nucleotides not matched to a gene: 10. CDR1 SGHDT and CDR2 YYEEEE come from the germline V gene.

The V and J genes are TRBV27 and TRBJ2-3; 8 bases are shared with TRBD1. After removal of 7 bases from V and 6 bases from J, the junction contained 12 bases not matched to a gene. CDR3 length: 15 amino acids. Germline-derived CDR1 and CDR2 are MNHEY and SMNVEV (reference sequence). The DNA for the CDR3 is TGTGCCAGCACCCCGACAGGGGAGATTTGGGATACGCAGTATTTT. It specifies CASTPTGEIWDTQYF.

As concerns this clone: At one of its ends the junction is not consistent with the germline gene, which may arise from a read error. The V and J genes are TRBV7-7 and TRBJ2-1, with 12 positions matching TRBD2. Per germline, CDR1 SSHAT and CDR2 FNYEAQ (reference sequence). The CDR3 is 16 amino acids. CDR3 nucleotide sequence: TGTGCTAGCAGCCAACTAGCGGGGGGTCCCTACAATGAGCAGTTCTTC. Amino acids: CASSQLAGGPYNEQFF. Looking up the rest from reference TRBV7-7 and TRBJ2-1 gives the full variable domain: GAGVSQSPRYKVTKRGQDVTLRCDPISSHATLYWYQQALGQGPEFLTYFNYEAQPDKSGLPSDRFSAERPEGSISTLTIQRTEQRDSAMYRCASSQLAGGPYNEQFFGPGTRLTVL.

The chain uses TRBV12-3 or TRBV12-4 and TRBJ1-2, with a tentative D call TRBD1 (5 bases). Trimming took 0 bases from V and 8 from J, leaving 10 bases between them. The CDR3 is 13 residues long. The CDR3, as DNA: TGTGCCAGCAGTTTAGCGCCGACAGAGGGCTACACCTTC. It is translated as CASSLAPTEGYTF.

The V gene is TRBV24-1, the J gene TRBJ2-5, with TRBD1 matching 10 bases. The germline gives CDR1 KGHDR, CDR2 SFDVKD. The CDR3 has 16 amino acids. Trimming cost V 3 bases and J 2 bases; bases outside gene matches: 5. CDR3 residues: CATSDAGQGVQETQYF. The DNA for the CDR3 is TGTGCCACCAGTGATGCTGGACAGGGGGTTCAAGAGACCCAGTACTTC.